The 2 T cell receptor beta chains below were found in one sample sequenced in a study of cytomegalovirus exposure and HLA in healthy donors. This PCR relied on a set of 60 Vbeta primers and 13 Jbeta primers. TCRdb's copy holds only in-frame clones and misses some; the assay was immunoSEQ multiplex PCR. The sample lists just over 150,000 clones; around 74% were seen once. Sample: PBMCs. Receptors were obtained from a woman younger than 45 in good health and CMV-seronegative.

This clone has a handful of counts. This chain joins TRBV5-5 and TRBJ1-1; D perhaps matches TRBD1 (6 bases). The germline V and J ends were trimmed by 7 bases and 1 base, with 11 bases remaining between them. Germline CDR1 SGHKS, CDR2 YYEKEE (reference sequence). The CDR3 has 13 residues. The CDR3 sequence is CASGRDTNTEAFF. DNA for the CDR3: TGTGCCAGCGGTCGGGACACGAACACTGAAGCTTTCTTT.

The CDR3 sequence is CASSLERALGETQYF. CDR3 DNA sequence: TGCGCCAGCAGCTTGGAGCGGGCCTTAGGGGAGACCCAGTACTTC. This chain connects TRBV5-1 to TRBJ2-5; D might be TRBD2 (6 bases). Trimming pared 0 bases from V and 5 bases from J, leaving 14 bases between. CDR1 is SGHRS, CDR2 YFSETQ, per germline. The CDR3 spans 15 residues. Drawing the rest from reference TRBV5-1 and TRBJ2-5, the complete variable domain is KAGVTQTPRYLIKTRGQQVTLSCSPISGHRSVSWYQQTPGQGLQFLFEYFSETQRNKGNFPGRFSGRQFSNSRSEMNVSTLELGDSALYLCASSLERALGETQYFGPGTRLLVL.